The entry below describes one T cell receptor beta chain. The antigen is unknown. This record comes from a study of cytomegalovirus exposure and HLA in healthy donors. Study context: Inside one of the first data releases sat about 85 million unique TCRs taken from HLA-typed donors. Notes on the study in general: In a later analysis, a missense DCLRE1C variant was linked to TCR beta V- and J-gene trimming.

Primers: 60 Vbeta forward and 13 Jbeta reverse. Assay used: immunoSEQ multiplex PCR; TCRdb lists only in-frame clones, some missing. The profile covers 170,000 or so clones, with almost 85% appearing a single time and approximately 0.55% taken by the ten largest. Germline assignment: CDR1 LGHNA and CDR2 YSLEER. This CDR3 comprises 16 residues. J lost 4 bases, V lost 1 base, and 8 bases had no gene match. This sequence originates from a woman in her forties or fifties in good health and CMV-seronegative. The chain uses TRBV4-3 and TRBJ1-2, with 8 bases aligning to TRBD1. Sequenced material: PBMCs. CDR3 DNA sequence: TGCGCCAGCAGCCAAGCTCGGGCAGGGGGCAGCTATGGCTACACCTTC. It is translated as CASSQARAGGSYGYTF.